Following are 5 T cell receptor beta chains from one sample sequenced in a study of CD8+CD57+ T cells in acquired aplastic anemia. TCR beta VDJ and CDR3 profiling used genomic DNA as template. TCRdb used MiXCR to reprocess the reads, holding one entry per CDR3 protein. The table includes about 110,000 distinct CDR3 sequences, roughly 50% detected once. Source material: sorted CD4+, CD8+, or CD8+CD57+ T cells (not recorded which) from PBMCs. These receptors were collected from a human donor in good health, serving as a control.

V usage is TRBV28 and J usage is TRBJ2-5; 7 bases align to TRBD2. The germline V gene has CDR1 MDHEN and CDR2 SYDVKM. The CDR3 runs to 14 residues. The V segment lost 8 bases and the J segment 2 bases; nucleotides outside the gene matches: 8. CDR3 loop: CASSRGVGQETQYF. CDR3 coding DNA: TGTGCCAGCTCTCGGGGGGTGGGGCAAGAGACCCAGTACTTC.

Ten or more counts support this clonotype. The chain combines TRBV12-3 or TRBV12-4 with TRBJ2-5; D call uncertain. The CDR3 has 13 residues. V was pared by 1 base and J by 7 bases, with 10 bases between. The CDR3 region has the DNA TGTGCCAGCAGTTTAGTGGGCTATAGGACCCAGTACTTC. Translation: CASSLVGYRTQYF.

This clonotype was recorded at least ten times. The chain couples TRBV10-3 to TRBJ2-7, with 7 bases aligning to TRBD1. Germline assignment: CDR1 ENHRY and CDR2 SYGVKD. There are 16 residues in the CDR3. With 3 bases clipped from V and 2 bases from J, the junction kept 10 bases outside the gene matches. The CDR3 nucleotides read TGTGCCATCAGTGATAAGACCCAGGGGGACCCCTACGAGCAGTACTTC. Its translation: CAISDKTQGDPYEQYF.

This clonotype was counted ten times or more. The J gene is TRBJ2-1, the V gene TRBV27; D uncertain. This CDR3 is built from 12 residues. The V gene's germline CDR1 is MNHEY and CDR2 SMNVEV (reference sequence). The germline V and J ends were trimmed by 3 bases and 6 bases, with 6 bases remaining between them. The CDR3 is CASSFSRNEQFF. CDR3 DNA: TGTGCCAGCAGTTTTTCCCGCAATGAGCAGTTCTTC.

The gene calls are TRBV19 and TRBJ2-5; 7 bases fit TRBD1. The germline gives CDR1 LNHDA, CDR2 SQIVND (reference sequence). This CDR3 is built from 14 residues. V shed 6 bases and J 1 base; nucleotides not matched to a gene: 5. The CDR3 is CASSPGQIQETQYF. CDR3 nucleotides: TGTGCCAGTAGCCCGGGACAGATCCAAGAGACCCAGTACTTC.